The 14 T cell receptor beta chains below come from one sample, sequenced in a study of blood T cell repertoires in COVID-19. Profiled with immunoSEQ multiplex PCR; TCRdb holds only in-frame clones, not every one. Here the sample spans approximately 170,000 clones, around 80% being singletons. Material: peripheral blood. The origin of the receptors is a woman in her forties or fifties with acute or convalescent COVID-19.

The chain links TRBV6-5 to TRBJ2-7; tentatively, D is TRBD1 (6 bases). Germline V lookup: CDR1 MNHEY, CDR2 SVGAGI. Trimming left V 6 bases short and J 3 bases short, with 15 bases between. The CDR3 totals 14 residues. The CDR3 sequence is CASRRRDTLYEQYF. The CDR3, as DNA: TGTGCCAGCAGAAGAAGGGACACACTCTACGAGCAGTACTTC.

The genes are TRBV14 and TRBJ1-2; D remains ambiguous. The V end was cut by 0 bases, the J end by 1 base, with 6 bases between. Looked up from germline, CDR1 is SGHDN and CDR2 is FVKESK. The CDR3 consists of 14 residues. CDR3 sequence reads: CASSQDALNYGYTF. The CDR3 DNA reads TGTGCCAGCAGCCAAGACGCGCTTAACTATGGCTACACCTTC.

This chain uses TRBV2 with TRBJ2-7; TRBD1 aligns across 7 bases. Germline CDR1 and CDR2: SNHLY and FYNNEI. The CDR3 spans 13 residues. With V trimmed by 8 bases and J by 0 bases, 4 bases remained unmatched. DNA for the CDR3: TGTGCCAGCGAAGACAGGGCCTCCTACGAGCAGTACTTC. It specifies CASEDRASYEQYF. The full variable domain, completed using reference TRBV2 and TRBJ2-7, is EPEVTQTPSHQVTQMGQEVILRCVPISNHLYFYWYRQILGQKVEFLVSFYNNEISEKSEIFDDQFSVERPDGSNFTLKIRSTKLEDSAMYFCASEDRASYEQYFGPGTRLTVT.

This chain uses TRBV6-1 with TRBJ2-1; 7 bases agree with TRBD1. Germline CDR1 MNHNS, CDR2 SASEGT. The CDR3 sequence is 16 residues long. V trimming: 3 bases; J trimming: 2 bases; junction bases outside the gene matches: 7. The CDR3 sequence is CASSEGYRGPYNEQFF. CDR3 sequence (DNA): TGTGCCAGCAGTGAGGGCTACAGGGGCCCCTACAATGAGCAGTTCTTC.

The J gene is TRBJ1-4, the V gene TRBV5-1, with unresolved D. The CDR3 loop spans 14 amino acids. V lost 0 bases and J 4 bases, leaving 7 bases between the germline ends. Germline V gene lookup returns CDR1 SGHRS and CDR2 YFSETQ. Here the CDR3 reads CASSLGSVNEKLFF. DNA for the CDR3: TGCGCCAGCAGCTTGGGCAGCGTTAATGAAAAACTGTTTTTT.

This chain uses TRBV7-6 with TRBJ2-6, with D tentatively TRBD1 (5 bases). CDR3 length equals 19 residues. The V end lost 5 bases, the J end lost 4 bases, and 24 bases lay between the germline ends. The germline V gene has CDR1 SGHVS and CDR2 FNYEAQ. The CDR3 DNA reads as TGTGCCAGCAGCCTAGGAACCCGACAGCAGCGAGCGGGGGCCAACGTCCTGACTTTC. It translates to CASSLGTRQQRAGANVLTF.

The CDR3 DNA reads as TGTGCCAGCAGTTCAATAGCGGGGGGGCGGTTGGGTGAGCAGTTCTTC. Residues: CASSSIAGGRLGEQFF. V usage is TRBV7-8 and J usage is TRBJ2-1; 11 nucleotides align to TRBD2. From germline, CDR1 is SGHVS and CDR2 FQNEAQ. The CDR3 runs 16 residues. V trimming: 6 bases; J trimming: 9 bases; junction bases outside the gene matches: 13.

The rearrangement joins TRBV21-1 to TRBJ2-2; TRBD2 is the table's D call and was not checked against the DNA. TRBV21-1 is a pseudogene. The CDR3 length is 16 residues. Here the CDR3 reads CASSKAGRVGTGELFF. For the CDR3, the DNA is TGTGCCAGCAGCAAAGCAGGGAGGGTCGGGACCGGGGAGCTGTTTTTT.

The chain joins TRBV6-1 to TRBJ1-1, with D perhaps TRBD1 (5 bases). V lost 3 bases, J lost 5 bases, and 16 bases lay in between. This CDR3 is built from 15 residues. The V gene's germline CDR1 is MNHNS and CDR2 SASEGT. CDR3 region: CASSDPGGIRTEAFF. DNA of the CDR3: TGTGCCAGCAGTGACCCGGGGGGTATTCGGACTGAAGCTTTCTTT.

The CDR3 coding sequence is TGTGCCAGCAGCCAAGGGTTCGTCGGGATGTACAATGAGCAGTTCTTC. Translating it yields CASSQGFVGMYNEQFF. This chain connects TRBV3-1 (or the pseudogene TRBV3-2) to TRBJ2-1; D may be TRBD2 (5 bases). CDR1 is LGHDT, CDR2 YNNKEL, per germline (reference sequence). V lost 1 base and J lost 4, with 14 bases in between. CDR3 length: 16 residues.

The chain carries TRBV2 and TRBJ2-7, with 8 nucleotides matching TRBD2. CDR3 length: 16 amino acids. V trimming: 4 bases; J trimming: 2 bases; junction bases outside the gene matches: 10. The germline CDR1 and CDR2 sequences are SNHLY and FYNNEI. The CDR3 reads CASSVENVAGPYEQYF. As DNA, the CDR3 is TGTGCCAGCAGTGTGGAGAATGTAGCGGGGCCCTACGAGCAGTACTTC.

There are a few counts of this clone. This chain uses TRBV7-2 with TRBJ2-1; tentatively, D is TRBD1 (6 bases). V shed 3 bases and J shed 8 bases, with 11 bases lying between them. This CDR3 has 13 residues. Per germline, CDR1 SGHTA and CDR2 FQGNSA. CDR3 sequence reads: CASSLSRGDEQFF. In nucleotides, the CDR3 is TGTGCCAGCAGCTTGAGCAGGGGTGATGAGCAGTTCTTC.

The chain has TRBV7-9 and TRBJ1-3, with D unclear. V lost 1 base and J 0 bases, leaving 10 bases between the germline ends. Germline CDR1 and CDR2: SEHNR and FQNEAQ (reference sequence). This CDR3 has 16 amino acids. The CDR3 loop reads CASSLEDYSSGNTIYF. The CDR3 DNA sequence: TGTGCCAGCAGCTTAGAGGACTACTCCTCTGGAAACACCATATATTTT.

Here the CDR3 reads CASSSFTGTSGIYNEQFF. The CDR3 DNA is TGTGCCAGCAGCTCCTTTACCGGGACTAGCGGGATCTACAATGAGCAGTTCTTC. The chain is built from TRBV5-6 and TRBJ2-1; 13 bases line up with TRBD2. The CDR3 totals 18 residues. V was pared by 3 bases and J by 3 bases, with 9 bases of the junction left unmatched. The germline V gene encodes CDR1 SGHDT and CDR2 YYEEEE.